The following is a T cell receptor beta chain sequence with its context. What it recognizes is unknown. Clones were sequenced by immunoSEQ multiplex PCR, and TCRdb holds only the in-frame ones, with some missing. The sample shows some 83,000 clones, approximately 93% of them seen only once. These data belong to a study of cytomegalovirus exposure and HLA in healthy donors. At the level of the study: In a later analysis, the roughly 120 validation repertoires were reported to have used the same platform as the approximately 700 first-cohort repertoires. Study-level results: According to a later analysis, TCR clusters from the first cohort tended to co-occur in the 100 to 150 validation repertoires. It was confirmed in vitro that a few of the CMV-associated chains were specific for CMV antigens.

V lost 1 base and J lost 5, with 5 bases in between. The CDR3 length is 11 residues. Germline V gene lookup returns CDR1 GTSNPN and CDR2 SVGIG (reference sequence). The rearrangement links TRBV30 to TRBJ1-2; D not certain. The material sequenced was PBMCs. The sequence was obtained from a woman between 18 and 30 years old in good health and CMV-seropositive. CDR3 coding DNA: TGTGCCTGGAGTGACGGGTATGGCTACACCTTC. Its protein is CAWSDGYGYTF. The variable domain in full, completed from reference TRBV30 and TRBJ1-2, reads SQTIHQWPATLVQPVGSPLSLECTVEGTSNPNLYWYRQAAGRGLQLLFYSVGIGQISSEVPQNLSASRPQDRQFILSSKKLLLSDSGFYLCAWSDGYGYTFGSGTRLTVV.